A selection of T cell receptor beta chains follows, all from one sample in a study of blood T cell repertoires in COVID-19. The repertoire was sequenced with immunoSEQ multiplex PCR; TCRdb's copy has only in-frame clones and lacks some. Here the sample spans tens of thousands of clones, about three quarters being singletons. What was sequenced was peripheral blood. The receptors come from an older man with active or convalescent COVID-19. Each CDR3 is given without its conserved first and last residue. The D gene is left open where the match is weak.

J gene: TRBJ1-1
CDR3 length: 13
D gene: NA
V gene: TRBV5-1
CDR3 protein: ASSLDADSGTEAF

J gene: TRBJ1-2
CDR3 length: 11
D gene: NA
V gene: TRBV14
CDR3 protein: ASSAIANYGYT

J gene: TRBJ1-2
CDR3 length: 12
D gene: TRBD1
V gene: TRBV19
CDR3 protein: ASSMVDRGHGYT

J gene: TRBJ1-2
CDR3 length: 14
D gene: TRBD1
V gene: TRBV11-2
CDR3 protein: ASRPLDRGVGYGYT

J gene: TRBJ1-2
CDR3 length: 13
D gene: TRBD1
V gene: TRBV19
CDR3 protein: ASSSQDRGEIGYT

J gene: TRBJ2-7
CDR3 length: 13
D gene: TRBD2
V gene: TRBV11-3
CDR3 protein: ASSRTSGRTYEQY

J gene: TRBJ1-5
CDR3 length: 13
D gene: TRBD1
V gene: TRBV5-6
CDR3 protein: ASSIGTGGNQPQH

J gene: TRBJ1-2
CDR3 length: 14
D gene: TRBD1
V gene: TRBV7-2
CDR3 protein: ASSLGGTGRDYGYT

J gene: TRBJ1-1
CDR3 length: 11
D gene: NA
V gene: TRBV5-1
CDR3 protein: ASSPYRATEAF

J gene: TRBJ1-5
CDR3 length: 13
D gene: NA
V gene: TRBV6-2/TRBV6-3
CDR3 protein: ASSRGLMSNQPQH

J gene: TRBJ2-3
CDR3 length: 14
D gene: TRBD2
V gene: TRBV29-1
CDR3 protein: SVNPTGASGEGTQY

J gene: TRBJ2-2
CDR3 length: 13
D gene: TRBD1
V gene: TRBV18
CDR3 protein: ASSPGQGMAGELF

J gene: TRBJ2-2
CDR3 length: 15
D gene: TRBD1
V gene: TRBV3-1/TRBV3-2
CDR3 protein: ASSPGLTGTNTGELF

J gene: TRBJ2-1
CDR3 length: 15
D gene: TRBD2
V gene: TRBV4-3
CDR3 protein: ASSQEVAGGPSNEQF

J gene: TRBJ2-5
CDR3 length: 14
D gene: TRBD1
V gene: TRBV4-1
CDR3 protein: ASSQMGGQGRETQY

J gene: TRBJ1-2
CDR3 length: 9
D gene: NA
V gene: TRBV30
CDR3 protein: AWSVIVHST

J gene: TRBJ2-1
CDR3 length: 13
D gene: NA
V gene: TRBV5-1
CDR3 protein: ASSLEPGRYNEQF

J gene: TRBJ2-7
CDR3 length: 13
D gene: TRBD1
V gene: TRBV27
CDR3 protein: ASSFLGQGPHEQY